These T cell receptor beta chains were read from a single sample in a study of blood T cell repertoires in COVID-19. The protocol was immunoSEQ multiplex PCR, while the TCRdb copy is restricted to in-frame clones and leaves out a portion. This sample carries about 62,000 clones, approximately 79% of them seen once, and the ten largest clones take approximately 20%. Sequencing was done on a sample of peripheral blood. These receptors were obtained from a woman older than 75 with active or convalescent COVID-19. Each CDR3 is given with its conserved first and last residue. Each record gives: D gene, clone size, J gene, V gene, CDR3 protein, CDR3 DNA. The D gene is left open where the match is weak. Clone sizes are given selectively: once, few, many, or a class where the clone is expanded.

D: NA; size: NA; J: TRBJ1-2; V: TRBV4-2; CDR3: CASSQDSGGYGYTF; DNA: TGTGCCAGCAGCCAAGATAGCGGGGGCTATGGCTACACCTTC
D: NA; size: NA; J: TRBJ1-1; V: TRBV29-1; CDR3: CSVNKGEDTEAFF; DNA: TGCAGCGTGAACAAAGGTGAGGATACTGAAGCTTTCTTT
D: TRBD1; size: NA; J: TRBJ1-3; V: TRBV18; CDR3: CASSGTGDSGNTIYF; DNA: TGTGCCAGCTCAGGGACAGGGGACTCTGGAAACACCATATATTTT
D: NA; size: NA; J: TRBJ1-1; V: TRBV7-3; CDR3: CASSSAVNTEAFF; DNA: TGTGCCAGCAGCTCAGCGGTGAACACTGAAGCTTTCTTT
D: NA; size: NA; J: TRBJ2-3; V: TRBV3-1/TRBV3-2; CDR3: CASSPSVAEADTQYF; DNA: TGTGCCAGCAGCCCCTCAGTGGCTGAAGCAGATACGCAGTATTTT
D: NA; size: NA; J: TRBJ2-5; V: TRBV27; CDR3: CASSPLPTSAGETQYF; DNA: TGTGCCAGCAGTCCCCTACCAACTAGTGCTGGGGAGACCCAGTACTTC
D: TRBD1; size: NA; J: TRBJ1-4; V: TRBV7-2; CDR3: CASSSRQGRREKLFF; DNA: TGTGCCAGCAGCTCCCGACAGGGAAGAAGGGAAAAACTGTTTTTT
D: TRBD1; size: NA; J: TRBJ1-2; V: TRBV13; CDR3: CASSLADRGFEDGYTF; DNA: TGTGCCAGCAGCTTAGCTGACAGGGGTTTTGAGGATGGCTACACCTTC
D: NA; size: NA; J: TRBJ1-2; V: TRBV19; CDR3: CATSKRTGNYGYTF; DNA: TGTGCCACCTCAAAACGTACAGGAAACTATGGCTACACCTTC
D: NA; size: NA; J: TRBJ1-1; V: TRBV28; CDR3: CASRPPPGITNTEAFF; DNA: TGTGCCAGCAGGCCACCTCCGGGGATCACGAACACTGAAGCTTTCTTT
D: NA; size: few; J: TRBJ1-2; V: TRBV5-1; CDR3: CASSLTGQNYGYTF; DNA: TGCGCCAGCAGCTTGACCGGACAGAACTATGGCTACACCTTC
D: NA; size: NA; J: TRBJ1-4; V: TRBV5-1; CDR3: CASSQEAGGDEKLFF; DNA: TGCGCCAGCAGCCAGGAGGCAGGAGGGGATGAAAAACTGTTTTTT
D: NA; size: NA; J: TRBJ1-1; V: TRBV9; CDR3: CASSSSGDTEAFF; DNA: TGTGCCAGCAGCTCCTCAGGGGACACTGAAGCTTTCTTT
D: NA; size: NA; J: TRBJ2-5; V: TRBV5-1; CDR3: CASSLGGAETQYF; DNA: TGCGCCAGCAGCTTGGGTGGGGCAGAGACCCAGTACTTC
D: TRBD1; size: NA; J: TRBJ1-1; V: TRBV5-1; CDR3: CASSTRQGPNTEAFF; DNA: TGCGCCAGCAGCACCCGACAGGGCCCCAACACTGAAGCTTTCTTT
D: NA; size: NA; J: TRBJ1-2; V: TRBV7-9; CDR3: CASSLVLAGINYGYTF; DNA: TGTGCCAGCAGCTTAGTACTTGCAGGGATTAACTATGGCTACACCTTC
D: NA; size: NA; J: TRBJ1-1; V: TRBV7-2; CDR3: CASSPFLRNTEAFF; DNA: TGTGCCAGCTCTCCCTTTTTGAGGAACACTGAAGCTTTCTTT
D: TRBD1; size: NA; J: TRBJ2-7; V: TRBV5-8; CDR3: CASSPLNRGGSYEQYF; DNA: TGTGCCAGCAGCCCACTCAACAGGGGCGGATCCTACGAGCAGTACTTC
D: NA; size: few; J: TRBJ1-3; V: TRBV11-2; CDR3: CASSLAGDAPGNTIYF; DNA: TGTGCCAGCAGCTTAGCAGGGGATGCTCCTGGAAACACCATATATTTT
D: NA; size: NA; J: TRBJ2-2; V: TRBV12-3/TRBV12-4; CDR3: CASSSREVGELFF; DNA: TGTGCCAGCAGTTCCAGGGAGGTCGGGGAGCTGTTTTTT
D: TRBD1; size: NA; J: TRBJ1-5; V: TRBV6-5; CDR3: CASSRTGDQPQHF; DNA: TGTGCCAGCAGCCGGACAGGGGATCAGCCCCAGCATTTT
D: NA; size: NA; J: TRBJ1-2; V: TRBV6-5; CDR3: CASSYSRAGDGYTF; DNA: TGTGCCAGCAGTTACTCAAGGGCAGGGGATGGCTACACCTTC
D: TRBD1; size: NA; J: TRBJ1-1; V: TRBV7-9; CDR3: CASSPDTGGGTEAFF; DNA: TGTGCCAGCAGTCCCGATACAGGGGGCGGGACTGAAGCTTTCTTT
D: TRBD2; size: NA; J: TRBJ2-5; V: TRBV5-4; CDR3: CASSSRTSGQETQYF; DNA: TGTGCCAGCAGCTCCCGGACTAGCGGGCAAGAGACCCAGTACTTC
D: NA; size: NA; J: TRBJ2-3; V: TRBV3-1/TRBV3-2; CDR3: CASSRLDSTDTQYF; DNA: TGTGCCAGCAGCCGGCTAGATAGCACAGATACGCAGTATTTT
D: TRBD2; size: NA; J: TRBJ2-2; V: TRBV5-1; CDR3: CASSRSGTSGDTGELFF; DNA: TGCGCCAGCAGCAGAAGCGGGACTAGCGGGGACACCGGGGAGCTGTTTTTT
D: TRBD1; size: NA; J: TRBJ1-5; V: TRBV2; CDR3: CASSLGQYSNQPQHF; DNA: TGTGCCAGCAGCCTGGGACAGTATAGCAATCAGCCCCAGCATTTT
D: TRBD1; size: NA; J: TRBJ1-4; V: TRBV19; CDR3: CASSMGLGGTANEKLFF; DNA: TGTGCCAGTAGTATGGGACTGGGCGGGACAGCGAATGAAAAACTGTTTTTT
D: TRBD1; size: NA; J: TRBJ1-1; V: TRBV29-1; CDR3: CSTGQGNTEAFF; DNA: TGCAGCACCGGACAGGGAAACACTGAAGCTTTCTTT
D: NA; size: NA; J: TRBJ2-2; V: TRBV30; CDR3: CAWSGGRRRNTGELFF; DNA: TGTGCCTGGAGCGGTGGCAGGAGGCGCAACACCGGGGAGCTGTTTTTT
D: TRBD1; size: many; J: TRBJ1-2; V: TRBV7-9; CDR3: CASTLTGVNYGYTF; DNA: TGTGCCAGCACCCTGACAGGGGTTAACTATGGCTACACCTTC
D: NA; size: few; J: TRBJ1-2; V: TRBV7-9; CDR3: CASSLSGTTPNYGYTF; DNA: TGTGCCAGCAGCTTAAGCGGGACTACCCCAAACTATGGCTACACCTTC